Presented here are 10 T cell receptor beta chains from one specimen sequenced in a study of T cell changes during pregnancy in multiple sclerosis. The protocol was immunoSEQ multiplex PCR, while the TCRdb copy is restricted to in-frame clones and leaves out a portion. Here the sample spans some 60,000 clones, over 85% being singletons. The sequenced sample was peripheral blood, obtained in the first trimester of pregnancy. The receptors stem from a female donor in good health, enrolled as a control in a pregnancy study.

The J gene is TRBJ1-1, the V gene TRBV28; a possible D gene is TRBD1 (5 bases). Germline CDR1 and CDR2: MDHEN and SYDVKM. The CDR3 totals 18 residues. The ends were cut back, 7 bases at V and 1 base at J, with 25 bases in the middle. CDR3 nucleotides: TGTGCCAGCAACCCCTTCGACTGGGACTCCCTAACGAACACTGAAGCTTTCTTT. Translating gives CASNPFDWDSLTNTEAFF.

The chain joins TRBV4-1 to TRBJ2-6, with D perhaps matching TRBD1 (5 bases). Germline CDR1 reads MGHRA; CDR2 reads YSYEKL. The V gene lost 0 bases and the J gene lost 1 base, with 13 bases spanning the gap. The CDR3 is 18 residues long. CDR3 coding DNA: TGCGCCAGCAGCCAAGATCTTTTGACAGCGTCTGGGGCCAACGTCCTGACTTTC. It translates to CASSQDLLTASGANVLTF.

The CDR3 region is CASSQGRGSVYGYTF. CDR3 in DNA: TGCGCCAGCAGCCAAGGAAGGGGATCGGTCTATGGCTACACCTTC. The chain joins TRBV4-3 to TRBJ1-2; D possibly corresponds to TRBD1 (5 bases). V was shortened by 1 base and J by 4 bases, with 13 bases between the two germline ends. CDR3 length: 15 amino acids. The V gene's germline CDR1 is LGHNA and CDR2 YSLEER.

This clone was observed a few times. This chain links TRBV5-1 with TRBJ2-1; 7 nucleotides match TRBD1. The junction had 15 bases not matched to a gene; V was cut back by 4 bases and J by 5 bases. CDR3 length: 17 residues. Germline assignment: CDR1 SGHRS and CDR2 YFSETQ. This chain's CDR3 is CASSLFPTGTDDNEQFF. The CDR3 nucleotides read TGCGCCAGCAGCCTGTTCCCTACCGGGACAGATGACAATGAGCAGTTCTTC.

The rearrangement links TRBV5-1 to TRBJ1-4; D is unresolved. CDR1 is SGHRS, CDR2 YFSETQ, per germline. V was cut by 0 bases and J by 0 bases, with 3 bases left in between. The CDR3 contains 14 residues. The CDR3 is CASSLAATNEKLFF. The CDR3, as DNA: TGCGCCAGCAGCTTGGCCGCAACTAATGAAAAACTGTTTTTT.

This clone was detected once. J is TRBJ2-7 and V is TRBV7-8; 12 bases agree with TRBD2. With 3 bases clipped from V and 5 bases from J, the junction kept 8 bases outside the gene matches. The germline V gene has CDR1 SGHVS and CDR2 FQNEAQ. The length of the CDR3 is 16 residues. DNA of the CDR3: TGTGCCAGCAGCTTGGAGCTAGCGGGAGGGCCCAACGAGCAGTACTTC. Residues: CASSLELAGGPNEQYF.

V gene TRBV2 combines with J gene TRBJ2-2; 9 bases match TRBD2. Germline values: CDR1 SNHLY, CDR2 FYNNEI. The V and J ends lost 1 base and 6 bases, in that order; junction bases with no gene match: 3. The CDR3 is made up of 15 amino acids. CDR3 nucleotide sequence: TGTGCCAGCAGTGAAGTAAGACTAGCGGCCGGGGAGCTGTTTTTT. It specifies CASSEVRLAAGELFF.

The chain recombines TRBV7-6 with TRBJ2-1; 7 bases are shared with TRBD2. Germline CDR1 is SGHVS and CDR2 is FNYEAQ. This CDR3 spans 17 amino acids. V lost 1 base to trimming and J lost 1 base; unmatched junction nucleotides: 7. The CDR3 protein is CASSLGTTSRSYNEQFF. In nucleotides, the CDR3 is TGTGCCAGCAGCTTAGGGACGACTAGCCGTTCCTACAATGAGCAGTTCTTC.

This chain joins TRBV7-3 and TRBJ2-1; 8 bases fit TRBD2. Trimming took 5 bases from V and 8 from J; bases not matched to a gene: 14. The CDR3 length is 16 residues. Per the germline V gene, CDR1 is SGHTA and CDR2 is FQGTGA. The CDR3 here is CASSPRGTSGGDEQFF. The CDR3 nucleotides are TGTGCCAGCAGCCCAAGGGGTACTAGCGGAGGAGATGAGCAGTTCTTC.

The CDR3 sequence is CASSLDRSSGNTIYF. CDR3 nucleotide sequence: TGTGCCAGCAGTTTGGACAGAAGCTCTGGAAACACCATATATTTT. The chain couples TRBV28 to TRBJ1-3; possible D gene TRBD1, 6 bases. Trimming shortened V by 3 bases and J by 0 bases, and 9 bases separated the two germline ends. Per the germline V gene, CDR1 is MDHEN and CDR2 is SYDVKM. This CDR3 contains 15 residues.